This entry features one T cell receptor beta chain sequence. Its specificity is not known. This record comes from a study of Ad26.COV2.S vaccination and SARS-CoV-2 variants. Study conclusions and caveats: The authors reported substantial breadth in spike-specific CD8+ and CD4+ T cell responses after vaccination.

Sequencing used immunoSEQ multiplex PCR; TCRdb keeps in-frame clones, though not all of them. The table lists over 85,000 clones, more than 65% of them singletons, with roughly 15% in the top ten. Germline V CDR1 and CDR2: SEHNR, FQNEAQ (reference sequence). CDR3 size: 16 residues. V gave up 2 bases and J gave up 6 bases; unmatched junction bases: 7. This TCR was sampled from a human donor who had recovered from COVID-19. The chain is built from TRBV7-9 and TRBJ2-2, with 9 bases aligning to TRBD1. The sequencing used peripheral blood, collected after recovery from COVID-19. CDR3 nucleotides: TGTGCCAGCAGCTTATTTGGGACAGGGATTCCCGGGGAGCTGTTTTTT. Protein sequence: CASSLFGTGIPGELFF.